This TCR beta chain stems from a study of response to subunit inactivated influenza vaccine. Whole-study findings and limits: Each seasonal influenza vaccination recruits few new T cells, the authors suggested.

This clonotype was picked up a small number of times. The antigen is not known. TCRdb re-analysed the RT-PCR reads in MiXCR, keeping a single row per CDR3 protein. The table records some 640,000 distinct CDR3 sequences, approximately 13% of them present only once. Trimming shortened V by 5 bases and J by 4 bases, and 11 bases separated the two germline ends. CDR1 is MDHEN, CDR2 SYDVKM, per germline. CDR3 size: 13 residues. This receptor was obtained from a man in his fifties who received an inactivated influenza vaccine. The V gene is TRBV28, the J gene TRBJ1-2; no clear D. The sample here was PBMCs from blood, taken 14 to 15 days before vaccination. CDR3 nucleotide sequence: TGTGCCAGCAGTAAGAGCACTGTCTATGGCTACACCTTC. The encoded protein is CASSKSTVYGYTF.